This T cell receptor (beta chain) derives from a study of monozygotic twins with inflammatory bowel disease (dated by TCRdb to about 2019). Study-wide context: A total of about 28 monozygotic twin pairs were included in the full study, comprising nine German pairs (four IBD-concordant, five IBD-discordant) and 19 IBD-discordant Danish pairs. The search for disease-associated traits relied mainly on comparing IBD patients with their genetically identical healthy co-twins within discordant pairs. Each individual had, on average, about 151 000 unique TCRalpha sequences and 181 000 unique TCRbeta sequences available for analysis.

The protocol used for the library was 5' RACE. For each TCR library, around 3,800 ng of total RNA was used. For each sample, cDNA synthesis with SMARTScribe reverse transcriptase was split into eight separate reactions. During cDNA synthesis, template switching introduced unique molecular identifiers that contained a 6-nucleotide sample barcode. Two nested PCRs of approximately 16 and 10 cycles amplified the TCRalpha and TCRbeta cDNA, and bead purification followed each PCR. Before amplification, cDNA was treated with uracil DNA-glycosylase and purified using the QIAquick PCR purification kit. The second PCR added Illumina TruSeq-compatible adapters along with sample-specific barcodes. TapeStation and Qubit were used to check library quality and concentration, and 5 ng of each library was pooled. Sequencing of the pooled libraries was done on an Illumina HiSeq2500 single-index Rapid Run using custom sequencing primers and 2 x 100 bp reads. On the authors' methods: MiGEC version 1.2.6 was used for UMI-based consensus assembly, which corrected PCR and sequencing errors. MiXCR version 2.1.1 was used for V(D)J alignment, clonotype assembly and CDR3 extraction. To normalise gene usage, clonotype sharing and MAIT/NKT TCR abundance, the top 1000, 10 000 and 20 000 clonotypes in each sample were analysed. After downsampling to 27 000 UMIs, diversity was calculated as the inverse Simpson index using the vegan R package. Paired Mann-Whitney U tests were applied to discordant twin pairs, and Benjamini-Hochberg correction was used for multiple testing. The reads underwent TCRdb reprocessing, giving one record for each CDR3 protein sequence and no DNA. Clone size and V and J calls follow TCRdb, not the original study. The sample table includes around 370,000 distinct CDR3 sequences. The ten largest clones add up to roughly 2.6% of the sample.

A word on this clonotype: The antigen it recognizes is unknown.

A roughly 2.4 ml peripheral blood sample was drawn into PAXgene tubes per donor and stored at -80°C. Without T cell sorting, total RNA was isolated from whole blood using the PAXgene blood miRNA kit on an automated QIAcube. Deep TCRalpha and TCRbeta repertoire profiling with unique molecular barcoding was performed on peripheral blood of monozygotic twin pairs concordant or discordant for inflammatory bowel disease. Smoking habits were recorded for all twin pairs, and individuals were classified as current, former or never smokers. Overall results and qualifications from the work: Because patients were on differing immunosuppressive treatments, the repertoires may have picked up extra background noise and inter-individual variability. IBD patients had lower TCRbeta repertoire diversity, measured by the inverse Simpson index, than their healthy co-twins. The analysis was unable to tell different T cell subtypes apart. Repertoire similarity did not differ between concordant and discordant twins, possibly due to limited statistical power. Compared with healthy twins, IBD patients shared fewer clonotypes with other individuals, and the difference was most pronounced in patients with signs of disease activity. The results gave no support for a single strong signal or clonotype linked to IBD.

CDR1 MNHEY and CDR2 SVGAGI were looked up in the germline V gene. Measured from the cysteine to the phenylalanine, the CDR3 is 14 residues long. No DNA sequence was recorded. Sequenced material: blood. The sequence derives from a human donor with ulcerative colitis or Crohn's disease, or a healthy co-twin of an affected twin (not recorded which). The V and J genes are TRBV6-5 and TRBJ1-1; as DNA is missing, the TRBD1 call by TCRdb cannot be tested. CDR3 reads: CASSYSPGMTEAFF.